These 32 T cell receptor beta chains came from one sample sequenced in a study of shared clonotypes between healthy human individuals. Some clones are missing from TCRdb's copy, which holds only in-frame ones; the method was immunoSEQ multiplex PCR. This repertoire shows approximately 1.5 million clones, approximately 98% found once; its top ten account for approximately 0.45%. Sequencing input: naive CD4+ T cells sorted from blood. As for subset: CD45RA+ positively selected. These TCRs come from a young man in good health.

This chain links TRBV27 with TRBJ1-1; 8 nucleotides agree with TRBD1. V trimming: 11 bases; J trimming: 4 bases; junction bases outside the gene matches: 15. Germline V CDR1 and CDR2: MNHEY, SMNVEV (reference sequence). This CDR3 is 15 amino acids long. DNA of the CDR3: TGTGCCTCTATTAGAGGACAGGGCGCGGTCACTGAAGCTTTCTTT. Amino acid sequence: CASIRGQGAVTEAFF.

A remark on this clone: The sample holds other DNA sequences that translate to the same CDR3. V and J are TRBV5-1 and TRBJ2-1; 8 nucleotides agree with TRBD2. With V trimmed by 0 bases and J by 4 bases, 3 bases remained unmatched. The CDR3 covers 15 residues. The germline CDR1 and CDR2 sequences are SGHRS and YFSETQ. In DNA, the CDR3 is TGCGCCAGCAGCTTGGCGGGAGGGATATACAATGAGCAGTTCTTC. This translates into CASSLAGGIYNEQFF.

This CDR3 is CASSLVRGQQDTQYF. In DNA form, the CDR3 reads TGCGCCAGCAGCTTGGTGCGGGGGCAGCAAGATACGCAGTATTTT. V gene TRBV5-1 combines with J gene TRBJ2-3; the D gene is possibly TRBD2 (7 bases). Trimming removed 0 bases at V and 5 bases at J, with 13 bases between. Germline V gene lookup returns CDR1 SGHRS and CDR2 YFSETQ. The length of the CDR3 is 15 residues.

CDR3 DNA sequence: TGCGCCAGCAGCTCGGGACTAGCGGGAGGGCCTGCGTACAATGAGCAGTTCTTC. Translation gives CASSSGLAGGPAYNEQFF. This chain joins TRBV5-1 and TRBJ2-1; 16 positions agree with TRBD2. The CDR3 contains 18 residues. Unmatched junction bases numbered 7, after V lost 3 bases and J lost 4 bases. Germline V gene data show CDR1 as SGHRS and CDR2 as YFSETQ.

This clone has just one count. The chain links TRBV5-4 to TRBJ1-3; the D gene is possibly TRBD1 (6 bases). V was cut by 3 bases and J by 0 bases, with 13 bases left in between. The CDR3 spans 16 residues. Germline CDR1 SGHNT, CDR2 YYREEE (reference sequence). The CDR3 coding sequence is TGTGCCAGCAGCTCGGGAACAGGGCGCTCTGGAAACACCATATATTTT. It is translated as CASSSGTGRSGNTIYF.

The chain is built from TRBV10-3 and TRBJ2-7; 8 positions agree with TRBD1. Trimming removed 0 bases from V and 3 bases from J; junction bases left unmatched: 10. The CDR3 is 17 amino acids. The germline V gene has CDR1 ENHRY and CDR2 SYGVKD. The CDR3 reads CAISESRPGTGSYEQYF. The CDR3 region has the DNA TGTGCCATCAGTGAGTCCCGACCCGGGACAGGTAGCTACGAGCAGTACTTC.

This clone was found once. CDR3: CASSLETYQPQHF. DNA for the CDR3: TGTGCCAGCAGCTTAGAGACCTATCAGCCCCAGCATTTT. The chain links TRBV11-2 to TRBJ1-5; unclear D gene. Germline V lookup: CDR1 SGHAT, CDR2 FQNNGV. Trimming took 0 bases from V and 5 from J, leaving 5 bases between them. The CDR3 sequence is 13 residues long.

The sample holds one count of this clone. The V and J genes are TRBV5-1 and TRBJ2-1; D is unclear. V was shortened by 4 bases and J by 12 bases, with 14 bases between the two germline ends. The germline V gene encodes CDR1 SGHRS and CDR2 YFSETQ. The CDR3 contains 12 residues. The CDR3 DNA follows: TGCGCCAGCAGCCCTGATGTAGCAGGGCAGTTCTTC. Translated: CASSPDVAGQFF.

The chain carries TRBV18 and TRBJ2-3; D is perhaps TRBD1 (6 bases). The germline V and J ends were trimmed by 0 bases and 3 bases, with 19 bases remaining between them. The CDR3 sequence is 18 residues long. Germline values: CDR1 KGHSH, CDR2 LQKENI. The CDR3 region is CASSPPWGLGNSTDTQYF. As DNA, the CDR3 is TGTGCCAGCTCACCACCGTGGGGGCTGGGGAATTCGACAGATACGCAGTATTTT.

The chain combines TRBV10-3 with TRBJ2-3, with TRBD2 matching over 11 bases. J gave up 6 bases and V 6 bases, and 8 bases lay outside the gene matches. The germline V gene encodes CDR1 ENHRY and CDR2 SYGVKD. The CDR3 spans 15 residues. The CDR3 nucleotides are TGTGCCATCAGGCAAACTAGCGGGAGTGAGGATACGCAGTATTTT. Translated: CAIRQTSGSEDTQYF.

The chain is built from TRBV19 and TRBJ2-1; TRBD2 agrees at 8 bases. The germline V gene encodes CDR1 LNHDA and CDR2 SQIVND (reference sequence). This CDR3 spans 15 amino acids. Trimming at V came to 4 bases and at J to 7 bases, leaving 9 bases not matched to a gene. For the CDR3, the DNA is TGTGCCAGTAGTAGGGGACTAGACCCTACAAATGAGCAGTTCTTC. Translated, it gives CASSRGLDPTNEQFF.

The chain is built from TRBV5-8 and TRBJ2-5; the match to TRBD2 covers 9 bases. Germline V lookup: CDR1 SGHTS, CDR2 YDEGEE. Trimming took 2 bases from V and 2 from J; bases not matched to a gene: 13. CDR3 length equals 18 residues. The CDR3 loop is CASSLIGVGLATQETQYF. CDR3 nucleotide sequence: TGTGCCAGCAGCTTAATTGGGGTGGGACTAGCTACACAAGAGACCCAGTACTTC.

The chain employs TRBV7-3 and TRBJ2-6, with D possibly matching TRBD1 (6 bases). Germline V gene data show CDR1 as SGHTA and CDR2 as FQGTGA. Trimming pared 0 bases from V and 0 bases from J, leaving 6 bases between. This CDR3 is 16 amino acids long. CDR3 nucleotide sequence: TGTGCCAGCAGCTTAACAGGGGGCTCTGGGGCCAACGTCCTGACTTTC. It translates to CASSLTGGSGANVLTF.

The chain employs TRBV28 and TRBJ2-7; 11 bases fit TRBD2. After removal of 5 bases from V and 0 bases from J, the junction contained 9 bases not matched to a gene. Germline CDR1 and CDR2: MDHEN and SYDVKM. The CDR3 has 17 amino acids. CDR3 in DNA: TGTGCCAGCAGTCTTCCTAGCGGGAGGACTAACTCCTACGAGCAGTACTTC. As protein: CASSLPSGRTNSYEQYF.

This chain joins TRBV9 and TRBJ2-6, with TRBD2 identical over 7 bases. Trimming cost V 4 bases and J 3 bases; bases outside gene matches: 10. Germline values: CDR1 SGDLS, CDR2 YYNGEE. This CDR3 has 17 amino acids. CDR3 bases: TGTGCCAGCAGCCTCCGGGGGGTGCTGAGTGGGGCCAACGTCCTGACTTTC. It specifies CASSLRGVLSGANVLTF.

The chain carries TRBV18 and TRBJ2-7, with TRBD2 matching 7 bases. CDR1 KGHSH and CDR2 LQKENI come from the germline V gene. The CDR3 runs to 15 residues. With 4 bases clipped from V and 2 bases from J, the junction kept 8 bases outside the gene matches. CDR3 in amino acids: CASSLSVAGTYEQYF. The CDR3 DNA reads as TGTGCCAGCTCACTCAGTGTAGCGGGTACCTACGAGCAGTACTTC.

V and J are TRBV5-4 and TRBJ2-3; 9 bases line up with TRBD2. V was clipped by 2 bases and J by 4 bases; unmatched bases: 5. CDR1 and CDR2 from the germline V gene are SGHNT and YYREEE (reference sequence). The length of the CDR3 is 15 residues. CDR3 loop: CASSFSLAGPDTQYF. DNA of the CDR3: TGTGCCAGCAGCTTTTCCCTAGCGGGACCAGATACGCAGTATTTT.

CDR3 nucleotide sequence: TGTGCCAGCACCCTCCCGGACAGGGGTGGATCCTACACCTTC. Translation gives CASTLPDRGGSYTF. The chain employs TRBV28 and TRBJ1-2; 9 bases align to TRBD1. V lost 7 bases to trimming and J lost 10 bases; unmatched junction nucleotides: 13. The CDR3 covers 14 residues. The germline CDR1 and CDR2 sequences are MDHEN and SYDVKM.

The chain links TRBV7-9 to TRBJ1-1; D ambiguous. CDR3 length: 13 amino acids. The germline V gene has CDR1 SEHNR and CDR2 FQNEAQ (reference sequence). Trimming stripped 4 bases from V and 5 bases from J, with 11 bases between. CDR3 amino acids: CASSSYTGTEAFF. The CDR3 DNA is TGTGCCAGCAGCTCATACACGGGAACTGAAGCTTTCTTT.

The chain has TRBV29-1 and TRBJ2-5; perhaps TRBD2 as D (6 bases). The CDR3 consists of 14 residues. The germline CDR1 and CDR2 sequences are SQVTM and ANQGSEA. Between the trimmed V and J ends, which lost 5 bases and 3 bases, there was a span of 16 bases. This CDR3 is CSVSWGVGKETQYF. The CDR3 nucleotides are TGCAGCGTTTCCTGGGGGGTCGGGAAAGAGACCCAGTACTTC.

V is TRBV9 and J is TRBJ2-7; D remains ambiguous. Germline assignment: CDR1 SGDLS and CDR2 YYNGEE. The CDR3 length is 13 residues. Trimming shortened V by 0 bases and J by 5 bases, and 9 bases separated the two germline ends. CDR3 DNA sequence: TGTGCCAGCAGCGTAGAGGACCTTGACGAGCAGTACTTC. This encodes CASSVEDLDEQYF.

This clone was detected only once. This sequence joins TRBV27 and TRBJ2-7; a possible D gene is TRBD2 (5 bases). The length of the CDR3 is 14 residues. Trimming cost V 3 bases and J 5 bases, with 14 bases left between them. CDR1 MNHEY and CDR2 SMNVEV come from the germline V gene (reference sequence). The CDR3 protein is CASSFVPLGHEQYF. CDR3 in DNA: TGTGCCAGCAGTTTTGTTCCACTAGGGCACGAGCAGTACTTC.

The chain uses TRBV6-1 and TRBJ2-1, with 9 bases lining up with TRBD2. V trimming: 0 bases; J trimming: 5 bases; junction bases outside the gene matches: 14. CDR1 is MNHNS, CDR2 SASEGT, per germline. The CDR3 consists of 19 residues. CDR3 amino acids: CASSEAWVGLAGFDNEQFF. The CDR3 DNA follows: TGTGCCAGCAGTGAAGCATGGGTAGGTCTAGCGGGGTTTGACAATGAGCAGTTCTTC.

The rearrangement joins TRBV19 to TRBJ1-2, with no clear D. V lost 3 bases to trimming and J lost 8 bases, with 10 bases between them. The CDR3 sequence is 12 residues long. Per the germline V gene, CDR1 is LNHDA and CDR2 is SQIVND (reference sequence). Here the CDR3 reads CASSMDGWGYTF. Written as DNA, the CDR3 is TGTGCCAGTAGTATGGACGGTTGGGGCTACACCTTC. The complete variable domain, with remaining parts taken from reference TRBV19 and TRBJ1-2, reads DGGITQSPKYLFRKEGQNVTLSCEQNLNHDAMYWYRQDPGQGLRLIYYSQIVNDFQKGDIAEGYSVSREKKESFPLTVTSAQKNPTAFYLCASSMDGWGYTFGSGTRLTVV.

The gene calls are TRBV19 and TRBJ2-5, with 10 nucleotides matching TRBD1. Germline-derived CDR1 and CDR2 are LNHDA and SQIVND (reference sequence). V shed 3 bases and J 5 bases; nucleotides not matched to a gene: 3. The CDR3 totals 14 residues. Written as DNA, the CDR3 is TGTGCCAGTAGTATGACAGGGGGCTTCGAGACCCAGTACTTC. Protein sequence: CASSMTGGFETQYF.

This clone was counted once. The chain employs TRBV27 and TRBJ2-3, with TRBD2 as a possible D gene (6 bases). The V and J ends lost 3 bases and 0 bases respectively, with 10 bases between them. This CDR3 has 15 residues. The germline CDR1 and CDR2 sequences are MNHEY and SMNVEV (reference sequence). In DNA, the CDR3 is TGTGCCAGCAGTTTTCTCGGGACTAGCACAGATACGCAGTATTTT. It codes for CASSFLGTSTDTQYF.

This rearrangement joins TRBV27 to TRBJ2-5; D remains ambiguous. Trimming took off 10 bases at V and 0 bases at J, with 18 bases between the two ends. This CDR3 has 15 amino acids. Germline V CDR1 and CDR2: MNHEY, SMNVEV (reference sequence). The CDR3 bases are TGTGCCACCTCGCCCAGGCTAATAAACCAAGAGACCCAGTACTTC. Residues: CATSPRLINQETQYF.

The CDR3, as DNA: TGCGCCAGCAGCTTGGCCCTTCCCGTGAATGAGCAGTTCTTC. Translating it yields CASSLALPVNEQFF. V is TRBV5-1 and J is TRBJ2-1; the D is unclear. Trimming took 0 bases from V and 7 from J, leaving 11 bases between them. The V gene's germline CDR1 is SGHRS and CDR2 YFSETQ. This CDR3 is built from 14 residues.

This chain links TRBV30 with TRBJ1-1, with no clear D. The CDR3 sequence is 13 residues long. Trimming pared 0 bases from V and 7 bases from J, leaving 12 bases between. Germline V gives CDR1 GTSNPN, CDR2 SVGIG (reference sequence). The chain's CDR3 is CAWSVQRAGEAFF. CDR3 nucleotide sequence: TGTGCCTGGAGTGTACAAAGGGCGGGTGAAGCTTTCTTT.

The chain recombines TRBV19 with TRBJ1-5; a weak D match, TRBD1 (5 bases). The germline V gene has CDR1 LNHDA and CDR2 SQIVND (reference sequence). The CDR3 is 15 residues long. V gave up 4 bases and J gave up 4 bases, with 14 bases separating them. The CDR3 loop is CASSTWARGNQPQHF. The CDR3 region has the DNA TGTGCCAGTAGTACGTGGGCCCGGGGGAATCAGCCCCAGCATTTT.

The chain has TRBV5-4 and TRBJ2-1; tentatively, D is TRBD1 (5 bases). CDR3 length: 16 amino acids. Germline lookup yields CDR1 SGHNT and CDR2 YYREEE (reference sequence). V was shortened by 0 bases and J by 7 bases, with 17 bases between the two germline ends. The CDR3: CASSLAVWGNQNEQFF. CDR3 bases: TGTGCCAGCAGCTTGGCCGTCTGGGGCAATCAGAATGAGCAGTTCTTC. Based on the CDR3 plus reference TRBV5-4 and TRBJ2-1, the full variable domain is ETGVTQSPTHLIKTRGQQVTLRCSSQSGHNTVSWYQQALGQGPQFIFQYYREEENGRGNFPPRFSGLQFPNYSSELNVNALELDDSALYLCASSLAVWGNQNEQFFGPGTRLTVL.

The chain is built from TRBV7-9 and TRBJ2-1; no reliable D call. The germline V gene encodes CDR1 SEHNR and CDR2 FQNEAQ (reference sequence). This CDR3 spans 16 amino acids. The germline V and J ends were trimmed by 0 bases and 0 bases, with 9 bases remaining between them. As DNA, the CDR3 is TGTGCCAGCAGCTTAGCTGGCGGAAACTCCTACAATGAGCAGTTCTTC. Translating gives CASSLAGGNSYNEQFF.